The clone carrying this T cell receptor (beta chain) showed up just once. Original analysis: Estimation of nucleated cell counts was performed using reference gene primer amplification. Sequencing was performed with immunoSEQ multiplex PCR; in TCRdb, only in-frame clones are kept and a portion is missing. That table furnishes V, J and clone size, whereas the DNA furnished D and trimming. The sample lists 95,000 to 130,000 clones, 90% occurring once. The sample comes from a study of blood T cell repertoires in COVID-19. Study details: T cells, B-cell-depleted T cells, or PBMCs provided the cDNA or gDNA that served as material.

V gave up 0 bases and J gave up 6 bases; unmatched junction bases: 10. The CDR3 runs to 16 residues. Germline loops: CDR1 SGDLS, CDR2 YYNGEE. The specimen was peripheral blood. This clonotype was obtained from a human donor with active COVID-19. The donor label of this sample is uncertain. The V gene is TRBV9, the J gene TRBJ1-2; 8 bases are shared with TRBD1. In DNA, the CDR3 is TGTGCCAGCAGCGTAGGTTTAGTGGACAGGGCGGATGGCTACACCTTC. Translated: CASSVGLVDRADGYTF.